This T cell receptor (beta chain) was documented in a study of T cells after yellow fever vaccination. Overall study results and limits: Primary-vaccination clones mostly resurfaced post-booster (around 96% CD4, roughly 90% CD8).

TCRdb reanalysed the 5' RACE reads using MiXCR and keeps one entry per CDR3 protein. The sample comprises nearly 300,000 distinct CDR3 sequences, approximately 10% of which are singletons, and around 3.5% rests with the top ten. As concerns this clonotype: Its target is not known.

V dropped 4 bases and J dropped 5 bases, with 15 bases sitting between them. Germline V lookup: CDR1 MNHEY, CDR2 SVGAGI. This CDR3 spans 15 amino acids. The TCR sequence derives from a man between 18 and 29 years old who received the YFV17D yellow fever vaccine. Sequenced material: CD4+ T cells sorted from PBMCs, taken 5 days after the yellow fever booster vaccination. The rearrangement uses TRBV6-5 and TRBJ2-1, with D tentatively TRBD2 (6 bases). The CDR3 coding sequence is TGTGCCAGCAGTTCCCCCCCGCGGGGAGACAATGAGCAGTTCTTC. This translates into CASSSPPRGDNEQFF.